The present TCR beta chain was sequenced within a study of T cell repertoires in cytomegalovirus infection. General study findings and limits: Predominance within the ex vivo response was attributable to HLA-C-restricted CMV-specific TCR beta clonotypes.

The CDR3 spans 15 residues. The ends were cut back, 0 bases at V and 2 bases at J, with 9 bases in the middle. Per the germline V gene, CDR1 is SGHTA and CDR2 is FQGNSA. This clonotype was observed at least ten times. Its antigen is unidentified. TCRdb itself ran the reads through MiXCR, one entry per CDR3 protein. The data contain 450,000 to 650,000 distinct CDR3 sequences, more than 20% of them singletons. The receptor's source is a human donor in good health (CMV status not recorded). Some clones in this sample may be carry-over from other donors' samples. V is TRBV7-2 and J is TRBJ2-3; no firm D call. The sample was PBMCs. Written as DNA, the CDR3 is TGTGCCAGCAGCTTAGCCTTCGGCGACACAGATACGCAGTATTTT. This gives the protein CASSLAFGDTDTQYF.